The clone carrying this T cell receptor beta chain was seen only a few times. The data belong to a study of beta chain features in type 1 diabetes. Investigators reverse transcribed all isolated RNA, so they sequenced expressed TCRB transcripts. The assay was immunoSEQ multiplex PCR, and TCRdb's table has in-frame clones only and misses some. The data show some 230,000 clones, over 8.5% seen once. Germline CDR1 reads MDHEN; CDR2 reads SYDVKM. CDR3 size: 14 residues. Trimming pared 1 base from V and 4 bases from J, leaving 10 bases between. The chain recombines TRBV28 with TRBJ2-5; D not resolved. The source is a woman aged 18 to 35 in good health. The source material was naive CD4+ T cells from blood. CDR3 DNA: TGTGCCAGCAGTTTATACATGAAGCGAGAGACCCAGTACTTC. Its translation: CASSLYMKRETQYF.